This TCR beta chain comes out of a study of T cells after somatic rescue of genetic block. The table came from immunoSEQ multiplex PCR; TCRdb's copy has only in-frame clones and leaves some out. The sample shows about 63,000 clones, about 91% of them seen only once. The germline V and J ends were trimmed by 6 bases and 2 bases, with 20 bases remaining between them. CDR3 length: 16 amino acids. Per germline, CDR1 ENHRY and CDR2 SYGVKD. Sequencing input: peripheral blood mononuclear cells (PBMCs). This receptor was taken from a man in his forties. The chain is built from TRBV10-3 and TRBJ2-7, with D perhaps being TRBD1 or TRBD2 (7 bases each). CDR3 in amino acids: CAIRGGSGGGTYEQYF. CDR3 in DNA: TGTGCCATCAGAGGGGGCAGTGGCGGGGGAACCTACGAGCAGTACTTC.